This record looks at one TCR beta chain sequence and its context. The target of this receptor is not known. Base quality data are lacking; no much larger clone is found one base away. From the cysteine up to the phenylalanine, the CDR3 has a length of 13 residues. Solely the CDR3 DNA is kept, with 39 bases framed from the first base. V is pared back by 3 bases and J by 1 base, with 6 bases lying between the germline termini. The germline V gene (reference sequence) specifies MNHEY as CDR1 and SMNVEV as CDR2. The record originates from a study of vaccination and CD4 T cells after COVID-19 (dated by TCRdb to the early 2020s). Turning to the overall study: Convalescent patients had a positive SARS-CoV-2 result on nasal swab PCR, and of these patients, under ten had mild disease and one had severe disease. The convalescent cohort included six males and four females, with two Hispanic individuals, seven Caucasians, two Asians and one multiracial person. Each participant got two doses of either the Pfizer-BioNTech BNT162b2 vaccine (n=8) or the Moderna mRNA-1273 vaccine (n=2). Post-COVID blood samples were collected from convalescent patients a median of around 100 days after diagnosis, with a range of about 30 to 161 days. Post-vaccine blood samples were collected a median of about 69 days after the second vaccine dose, ranging from about 13 to 250 days. Overlapping spike peptide pools from SARS-CoV-2 and from the common cold coronaviruses HCoV-NL63, HCoV-OC43 and HCoV-229E were used as culture stimuli. Control cultures used a CEFX viral epitope pool as positive control, an HIV-1 Nef peptide pool as negative control, or no peptide. The spike-specific CD4+ TCR repertoire was compared before and after mRNA vaccination in approximately ten COVID-19 convalescent patients and a handful of infection-naive healthy vaccine recipients. Beyond this particular receptor, the publication reports: In convalescent patients, a median approximately 83% of post-vaccine SARS-CoV-2-reactive clones were detected only after vaccination, and vaccine-specific priming was suggested by this finding. Of the vaccine-specific clones in convalescent patients, 304 of 307, or nearly all, reacted only to SARS-CoV-2 spike and did not cross-react with common cold coronaviruses. An increase in the median number of SARS-CoV-2-reactive clonotypes from approximately 21 after infection to some 38 after vaccination was observed, but the change was not found to be significant. The study included relatively few convalescent patients and did not analyze early timepoints after natural infection.

Libraries were constructed by PCR. DNA from cultured CD4+ T cells underwent TCR sequencing with the Oncomine TCR Beta short-read assay at the Johns Hopkins FTIC core. The QIAamp micro DNA kit was used to extract genomic DNA from the cultured CD4+ T cells. The Oncomine TCR Beta libraries from cultured CD4+ T cells were pooled using unique dual indexes and then sequenced on an Illumina iSeq 100. In the original analysis: Non-productive sequences were filtered out, and CDR3s that did not start with C, did not end with F or W, or were shorter than 7 amino acids were discarded. The MANAFEST web application identified antigen-specific clonotypes by comparing peptide-stimulated wells against reference wells and other culture wells. An FDR below 0.05, an odds ratio above 5, and a productive frequency above 0.1% in at least two of three replicate wells were required for clones to be considered positive. A clonotype counted as cross-reactive if it showed significant expansion both in the SARS-CoV-2 spike wells and in at least one common cold coronavirus spike condition. Using R version 3.6.1, CDR3 homology was evaluated through Levenshtein distances (stringdist) along with unrooted phylogenetic trees (ape). TCRdb's own reprocessing of the public reads used fastp at Q25 and MiXCR and kept productive beta chains. Every distinct CDR3 protein forms one entry, paired with its most common genes and DNA. These V and J calls originate from TCRdb's pipeline instead of the authors' own analysis. The sample table shows 15,000 to 20,000 distinct CDR3 sequences, and 60% to 80% are seen once. 15% to 20% of the sample is taken by the ten largest.

In light of the paper, this sample's treatment or condition label describes: approximately nine-day PBMC culture with coronavirus spike peptide pools or control peptides (ViraFEST assay). The study used the ViraFEST assay, which expanded antigen-specific T cells with peptide pools and then identified expanded clonotypes by TCR sequencing. The convalescent patients' positive SARS-CoV-2 PCR tests fell between March and December 2020, which was before the Alpha, Beta and Delta variants emerged in the United States. PBMCs were cultured at around 2 million per well in IMDM supplemented with roughly 5% human AB serum and around 10 IU/ml IL-2, with roughly 10 ug/ml peptide pools added. On days 3 and 7, half of the culture medium was replaced with fresh IL-2-containing medium. Once the cells had been in culture for 9 to 10 days, the EasySep CD4+ T cell isolation kit was used to isolate CD4+ T cells by negative selection. PBMCs were separated from whole blood using Ficoll-Paque Plus gradient centrifugation and then either used fresh or cryopreserved at -140C. Each culture condition was generally run in triplicate wells.

The TCR sequence derives from a human donor who had recovered from COVID-19. Sample: CD4+ T cells from blood, cultured in vitro. The rearrangement combines TRBV27 with TRBJ1-1; the D gene assignment is ambiguous. In nucleotides, the sequence is TGTGCCAGCAGTTTTATGAAGAACACTGAAGCTTTCTTT. This codes for CASSFMKNTEAFF.